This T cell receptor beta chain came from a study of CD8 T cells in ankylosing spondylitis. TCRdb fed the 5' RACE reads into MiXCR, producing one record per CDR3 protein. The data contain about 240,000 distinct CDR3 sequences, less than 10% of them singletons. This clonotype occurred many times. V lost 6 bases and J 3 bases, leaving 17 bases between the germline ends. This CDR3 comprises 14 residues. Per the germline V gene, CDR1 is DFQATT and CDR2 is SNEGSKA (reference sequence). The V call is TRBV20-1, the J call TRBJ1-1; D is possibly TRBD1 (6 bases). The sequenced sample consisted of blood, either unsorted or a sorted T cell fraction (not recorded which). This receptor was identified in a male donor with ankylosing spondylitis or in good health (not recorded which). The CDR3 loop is CSARTGNLDTEAFF. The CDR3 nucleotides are TGCAGTGCAAGAACAGGGAATTTGGACACTGAAGCTTTCTTT.